This T cell receptor beta chain was identified during a study of cytomegalovirus exposure and HLA in healthy donors. With regard to this clone: What it binds is not known.

The PCR contained 60 Vbeta and 13 Jbeta primers. Per the study methods: In a later analysis, 80 million to 100 million unique TCR beta chains included roughly 11 million shared by two or more donors. Libraries were prepared by immunoSEQ multiplex PCR; TCRdb keeps only in-frame clonotypes and omits some of them. The V and J calls and the clone size are those of that table, but D and trimming were determined from the DNA. The sample carries about 170,000 clones, more than 60% recorded once. Study results and limitations: CMV serostatus was the sole immune exposure data available. For presence/absence analyses, sequencing depth was assumed to be roughly uniform across donors. Accurate HLA-A and HLA-B prediction from TCR beta sequences was reported for most subjects.

Germline assignment: CDR1 LNHDA and CDR2 SQIVND (reference sequence). This CDR3 is built from 14 residues. V dropped 7 bases and J dropped 2; count of bases not matched to a gene: 7. The J gene is TRBJ2-7, the V gene TRBV19; 8 nucleotides match TRBD1. This TCR derives from a female donor in good health and CMV-seronegative. The material sequenced was PBMCs. The CDR3 nucleotides are TGTGCCAGTATCGCCGGGACAGGTCCCTACGAGCAGTACTTC. Its protein is CASIAGTGPYEQYF.